Presented here are 23 T cell receptor beta chains from one specimen sequenced in a study of OX40 agonist ivuxolimab in advanced cancers. TCRdb keeps only in-frame clones here, not all; method: immunoSEQ multiplex PCR. This table has 35,000 to 45,000 clones, about 91% appearing once. Sequenced here: CD4+ or CD8+ T cells sorted from blood, sampled in a trial of the OX40 agonist ivuxolimab. The origin of the receptors is an adult with an advanced solid tumor such as melanoma, head and neck, liver or kidney cancer.

The J gene is TRBJ2-1, the V gene TRBV6-5; no clear D. CDR1 is MNHEY, CDR2 SVGAGI, per germline. V was shortened by 2 bases and J by 1 base, with 9 bases between the two germline ends. The CDR3 spans 15 residues. CDR3 in DNA: TGTGCCAGCAGTTACCTCCCAGCGTCCTACAATGAGCAGTTCTTC. This codes for CASSYLPASYNEQFF.

V gene TRBV5-6 combines with J gene TRBJ2-3, with 15 bases that match TRBD2. V trimming: 4 bases; J trimming: 1 base; junction bases outside the gene matches: 7. The V gene's germline CDR1 is SGHDT and CDR2 YYEEEE. The CDR3 totals 18 residues. The CDR3 coding sequence is TGTGCCAGCAGCCTGGGGACTAGCGGGAGGAGAGGCACAGATACGCAGTATTTT. It yields the protein CASSLGTSGRRGTDTQYF. Full variable domain (remainder filled in from reference TRBV5-6 and TRBJ2-3): DAGVTQSPTHLIKTRGQQVTLRCSPKSGHDTVSWYQQALGQGPQFIFQYYEEEERQRGNFPDRFSGHQFPNYSSELNVNALLLGDSALYLCASSLGTSGRRGTDTQYFGPGTRLTVL.

The chain employs TRBV5-4 and TRBJ2-1, with TRBD2 identical over 15 bases. The V and J ends lost 4 bases and 4 bases, in that order; junction bases with no gene match: 9. The CDR3 is 18 amino acids. Per the germline V gene, CDR1 is SGHNT and CDR2 is YYREEE (reference sequence). The CDR3 bases are TGTGCCAGCAGCGGAACCGGGACTAGCGGGAGGTGGTACAATGAGCAGTTCTTC. Amino acid sequence: CASSGTGTSGRWYNEQFF.

V is TRBV18 and J is TRBJ2-7; 11 bases are a match to TRBD2. Germline assignment: CDR1 KGHSH and CDR2 LQKENI. CDR3 size: 14 residues. V lost 6 bases and J lost 3; bases outside the gene matches: 4. CDR3 loop: CASSPGTSGYEQYF. CDR3 in DNA: TGTGCCAGCTCCCCCGGGACTAGCGGCTACGAGCAGTACTTC.

This chain connects TRBV19 to TRBJ2-5; maybe TRBD2 (6 bases). The CDR3 is 16 residues long. Per germline, CDR1 LNHDA and CDR2 SQIVND (reference sequence). The CDR3 DNA reads TGTGCGAATAACCAGGGTTTAGCGGAATCCCAAGAGACCCAGTACTTC. Translated, it gives CANNQGLAESQETQYF.

The CDR3 region has the DNA TGTGCCAGCAGCCCCCGGATAGACGGCTACGAGCAGTACTTC. This codes for CASSPRIDGYEQYF. The rearrangement joins TRBV28 to TRBJ2-7; D is unclear. Germline CDR1 and CDR2: MDHEN and SYDVKM. V was shortened by 6 bases and J by 3 bases, with 15 bases between the two germline ends. The CDR3 is 14 residues long. Full variable domain (remainder filled in from reference TRBV28 and TRBJ2-7): DVKVTQSSRYLVKRTGEKVFLECVQDMDHENMFWYRQDPGLGLRLIYFSYDVKMKEKGDIPEGYSVSREKKERFSLILESASTNQTSMYLCASSPRIDGYEQYFGPGTRLTVT.

V and J are TRBV7-9 and TRBJ1-2; 9 bases fit TRBD1. Germline CDR1 is SEHNR and CDR2 is FQNEAQ (reference sequence). V dropped 6 bases and J dropped 5; count of bases not matched to a gene: 7. The CDR3 is made up of 14 amino acids. The CDR3 region is CASRLPGQGYGYTF. For the CDR3, the DNA is TGTGCCAGCAGACTTCCGGGACAGGGTTATGGCTACACCTTC.

The V gene is TRBV27, the J gene TRBJ2-3; D gene ambiguous. This CDR3 is built from 16 residues. With 2 bases removed from V and 2 bases from J, the gap between germline ends came to 14 bases. Germline lookup yields CDR1 MNHEY and CDR2 SMNVEV (reference sequence). The CDR3 DNA reads as TGTGCCAGCAGTTTACTAAGCAGTCCCCCCACAGATACGCAGTATTTT. Translating it yields CASSLLSSPPTDTQYF.

The chain links TRBV19 to TRBJ2-3; a possible D gene is TRBD2 (6 bases). The germline CDR1 and CDR2 sequences are LNHDA and SQIVND (reference sequence). The CDR3 extends over 15 amino acids. Trimming removed 3 bases from V and 4 bases from J, with 14 bases in between. The CDR3 DNA follows: TGTGCCAGTAGTATCCCGCGGGAAAGTTCAGATACGCAGTATTTT. This gives the protein CASSIPRESSDTQYF.

The chain joins TRBV6-1 to TRBJ2-7; tentative D call: TRBD2 (5 bases). The germline gives CDR1 MNHNS, CDR2 SASEGT. Trimming removed 4 bases from V and 3 bases from J, with 7 bases in between. The length of the CDR3 is 12 residues. The chain's CDR3 is CASSVRGYEQYF. In DNA form, the CDR3 reads TGTGCCAGCAGTGTTCGGGGCTACGAGCAGTACTTC.

The rearrangement joins TRBV9 to TRBJ2-7; no definite D call. V was shortened by 2 bases and J by 9 bases, with 15 bases between the two germline ends. The CDR3 has 13 amino acids. Germline V CDR1 and CDR2: SGDLS, YYNGEE. CDR3 amino acids: CASSVEVSRVQYF. For the CDR3, the DNA is TGTGCCAGCAGCGTCGAAGTTAGTAGGGTGCAGTACTTC.

The chain uses TRBV6-5 and TRBJ2-3; tentative D call: TRBD2 (5 bases). Between the trimmed V and J ends, which lost 5 bases and 1 base, there was a span of 13 bases. Looked up from germline, CDR1 is MNHEY and CDR2 is SVGAGI. The CDR3 has 15 residues. Here the CDR3 DNA reads TGTGCCAGCAGTCCATCGGGGAGAGGCACAGATACGCAGTATTTT. Translating it yields CASSPSGRGTDTQYF.

This chain links TRBV19 with TRBJ2-1; D may be TRBD2 (6 bases). The length of the CDR3 is 14 residues. The V end was cut by 3 bases, the J end by 1 base, with 7 bases between. Looked up from germline, CDR1 is LNHDA and CDR2 is SQIVND (reference sequence). CDR3 region: CASSIRESYNEQFF. The CDR3 coding sequence is TGTGCCAGTAGTATTCGGGAGTCCTACAATGAGCAGTTCTTC.

The rearrangement joins TRBV5-1 to TRBJ1-5; D unclear. The germline gives CDR1 SGHRS, CDR2 YFSETQ. Trimming removed 0 bases at V and 1 base at J, with 8 bases between. The CDR3 runs to 15 residues. The CDR3: CASSLGGASNQPQHF. The CDR3 DNA reads as TGCGCCAGCAGCTTGGGTGGAGCGAGCAATCAGCCCCAGCATTTT. Full variable domain (missing parts from reference TRBV5-1 and TRBJ1-5): KAGVTQTPRYLIKTRGQQVTLSCSPISGHRSVSWYQQTPGQGLQFLFEYFSETQRNKGNFPGRFSGRQFSNSRSEMNVSTLELGDSALYLCASSLGGASNQPQHFGDGTRLSIL.

This sequence joins TRBV27 and TRBJ2-2, with 7 bases that match TRBD2. V was clipped by 3 bases and J by 3 bases; unmatched bases: 10. The CDR3 runs 17 residues. Per germline, CDR1 MNHEY and CDR2 SMNVEV (reference sequence). Here the CDR3 reads CASSFRGRLGDTGELFF. Here the CDR3 DNA reads TGTGCCAGCAGTTTCCGCGGGAGATTGGGTGACACCGGGGAGCTGTTTTTT.

The J gene is TRBJ2-7, the V gene TRBV6-5; 9 nucleotides align to TRBD1. Germline loops: CDR1 MNHEY, CDR2 SVGAGI. Trimming cost V 2 bases and J 3 bases; bases outside gene matches: 2. This CDR3 contains 14 residues. The CDR3 spells CASSYTTGGYEQYF. CDR3 coding DNA: TGTGCCAGCAGTTACACGACAGGGGGCTACGAGCAGTACTTC.

The J gene is TRBJ1-3, the V gene TRBV19; tentatively, D is TRBD1 (5 bases). CDR1 and CDR2 from the germline V gene are LNHDA and SQIVND (reference sequence). This CDR3 spans 13 amino acids. V shed 10 bases and J shed 2 bases, with 12 bases lying between them. CDR3 sequence reads: CATEGYTGNTIYF. The CDR3 coding sequence is TGTGCCACCGAGGGGTATACTGGAAACACCATATATTTT.

This clone occurred a few times. This chain links TRBV9 with TRBJ1-1; TRBD1 matches 8 bases. The trim removed 4 bases at V and 4 bases at J, leaving 3 bases unmatched. The CDR3 has 13 amino acids. Germline CDR1 is SGDLS and CDR2 is YYNGEE. CDR3 nucleotide sequence: TGTGCCAGCAGCCGACAGGGGCTCACTGAAGCTTTCTTT. Its protein product is CASSRQGLTEAFF.

The chain joins TRBV27 to TRBJ2-1, with 8 bases lining up with TRBD2. This CDR3 is built from 13 residues. Germline assignment: CDR1 MNHEY and CDR2 SMNVEV (reference sequence). The J segment lost 7 bases and the V segment lost 3 bases, leaving 2 bases of the junction unmatched. The CDR3 DNA reads TGTGCCAGCAGTTTTTCGGGGGGGAATGAGCAGTTCTTC. This encodes CASSFSGGNEQFF.

The CDR3, as DNA: TGTGCCAGCAGCTCTAGCGGGACGCACACCGGGGAGCTGTTTTTT. It specifies CASSSSGTHTGELFF. The V and J genes are TRBV7-3 and TRBJ2-2; 9 nucleotides line up with TRBD2. The J segment lost 3 bases and the V segment lost 4 bases, leaving 3 bases of the junction unmatched. The CDR3 has 15 residues. Germline V gives CDR1 SGHTA, CDR2 FQGTGA. The whole variable domain, filled in from reference TRBV7-3 and TRBJ2-2, reads GAGVSQTPSNKVTEKGKYVELRCDPISGHTALYWYRQSLGQGPEFLIYFQGTGAADDSGLPNDRFFAVRPEGSVSTLKIQRTERGDSAVYLCASSSSGTHTGELFFGEGSRLTVL.

This chain connects TRBV7-3 to TRBJ2-3; 7 nucleotides line up with TRBD2. The CDR3 is 13 residues long. Germline assignment: CDR1 SGHTA and CDR2 FQGTGA. V gave up 8 bases and J gave up 6 bases; unmatched junction bases: 8. CDR3 residues: CASREALSDTQYF. The CDR3 nucleotides are TGTGCCAGCCGGGAGGCCTTATCTGATACGCAGTATTTT.

This clone occurred once. J is TRBJ2-7 and V is TRBV7-9; a possible D gene is TRBD2 (5 bases). The germline CDR1 and CDR2 sequences are SEHNR and FQNEAQ (reference sequence). CDR3 length: 14 amino acids. V was shortened by 1 base and J by 5 bases, with 12 bases between the two germline ends. The CDR3 loop is CASSLGRGNDEQYF. CDR3 sequence (DNA): TGTGCCAGCAGCTTAGGTCGGGGTAACGACGAGCAGTACTTC. Based on the CDR3 plus reference TRBV7-9 and TRBJ2-7, the full variable domain is DTGVSQNPRHKITKRGQNVTFRCDPISEHNRLYWYRQTLGQGPEFLTYFQNEAQLEKSRLLSDRFSAERPKGSFSTLEIQRTEQGDSAMYLCASSLGRGNDEQYFGPGTRLTVT.

This chain uses TRBV6-5 with TRBJ1-5; D gene unclear. V lost 6 bases, J lost 4 bases, and 10 bases lay in between. This CDR3 region has 13 residues. Germline CDR1 is MNHEY and CDR2 is SVGAGI. CDR3 loop: CASSRIKNQPQHF. CDR3 coding DNA: TGTGCCAGCAGCCGGATTAAAAATCAGCCCCAGCATTTT.